This TCR beta chain is from a study of shared clonotypes between healthy human individuals. Study-wide results and limits: An expected dependence of interdonor clonotype sharing on sequencing depth was noted. Sampling was confined to blood; repertoires within tissues likely differ.

With regard to this clone: Its antigen is undetermined.

In the source study's methods: Without quality scores, immunoSEQ junctional reads could not be filtered like full-length reads. Sequencing was performed with immunoSEQ multiplex PCR; in TCRdb, only in-frame clones are kept and a portion is missing. Clonal size and the V and J genes are those of that table, whereas D and trimming came from the DNA. The sample has 450,000 to 500,000 clones, more than 75% seen once. CDR3 length: 17 amino acids. This clonotype was obtained from a middle-aged woman in good health. Some clones in this sample may be carry-over from other donors' samples. The chain combines TRBV21-1 with TRBJ2-7; TRBD2, the table's D call, lacks a check against the DNA. TRBV21-1 is designated a pseudogene. Sequenced: PBMCs. Written as DNA, the CDR3 is TGTGCCAGCAGCAATCTACCGAGGGCAGGCCAGGCCGACGAGCAGTACTTC. Translating it yields CASSNLPRAGQADEQYF.